Listed here is a single T cell receptor (beta chain). The antigen remains unidentified. These data come from a study of blood T cells in healthy people across ages. The study's findings and limits: PBMCs that were unsorted prevented a conclusive naive versus antigen-experienced comparison. Changes seen in expanded clonotypes were possibly confounded by donor CMV status left unknown.

Per germline, CDR1 SEHNR and CDR2 FQNEAQ (reference sequence). The V end was cut by 5 bases, the J end by 8 bases, with 15 bases between. This CDR3 has 14 amino acids. Using a J-beta primer mix together with a sample-barcoded 5' primer, a second PCR was run for roughly 6 to 12 cycles. TCRdb reanalysed the 5' RACE reads using MiXCR and keeps one entry per CDR3 protein. Of 600,000 to 650,000 distinct CDR3 sequences listed, under 70% are singletons. The receptor comes from a man aged 60 to 69 in good health. The gene calls are TRBV7-9 and TRBJ1-4; possible D gene TRBD1, 6 bases. Sequencing used blood. The CDR3 DNA sequence: TGTGCCAGCAGCCCTGGACAGAGGAGGGAAAAACTGTTTTTT. Translation gives CASSPGQRREKLFF.